The 28 T cell receptor beta chains below were found in one sample sequenced in a study of identical twins. TCRdb itself ran the 5' RACE reads through MiXCR, one entry per CDR3 protein. The data show approximately 550,000 distinct CDR3 sequences, 20% to 25% seen once. The same data also went into a second study, on yellow fever vaccine responses in identical twins.

Sequencing was performed on CD4+ T cells sorted from blood. These receptors all stem from a woman in her late teens or twenties in good health.

The V and J genes are TRBV11-3 and TRBJ2-1, with D possibly TRBD2 on 5 matching bases. Trimming shortened V by 6 bases and J by 3 bases, and 12 bases separated the two germline ends. Germline V lookup: CDR1 SGHNT, CDR2 YENEEA. CDR3 length: 14 residues. Here the CDR3 DNA reads TGTGCCAGCAGGAACCCGGGATACTACAATGAGCAGTTCTTC. It specifies CASRNPGYYNEQFF.

The sample holds a few counts of this clonotype. The chain combines TRBV5-1 with TRBJ2-2; D is uncertain. The length of the CDR3 is 14 residues. Germline V gene sequence: CDR1 SGHRS, CDR2 YFSETQ. Trimming pared 5 bases from V and 1 base from J, leaving 9 bases between. The CDR3 here is CASRDPGNTGELFF. CDR3 bases: TGCGCCAGCAGGGACCCTGGGAACACCGGGGAGCTGTTTTTT.

The chain links TRBV5-1 to TRBJ2-1; D is unclear. Trimming removed 3 bases from V and 1 base from J, with 11 bases in between. The CDR3 is 15 residues long. Germline lookup yields CDR1 SGHRS and CDR2 YFSETQ. DNA of the CDR3: TGCGCCAGCAGCTGGGGATCCCAATCCTACAATGAGCAGTTCTTC. This gives the protein CASSWGSQSYNEQFF.

CDR3 sequence reads: CASSGGLDNEQFF. In DNA form, the CDR3 reads TGTGCCAGCAGCGGCGGACTAGACAATGAGCAGTTCTTC. The rearrangement links TRBV12-3 or TRBV12-4 to TRBJ2-1, with 7 bases that match TRBD2. With V trimmed by 6 bases and J by 5 bases, 4 bases remained unmatched. The CDR3 length is 13 residues.

This rearrangement joins TRBV6-1 to TRBJ2-6; D gene unclear. The CDR3 runs to 15 residues. Germline V CDR1 and CDR2: MNHNS, SASEGT. V shed 5 bases and J shed 0 bases, with 8 bases lying between them. The CDR3 sequence: CASSRPVSGANVLTF. The CDR3 DNA follows: TGTGCCAGCAGTCGTCCCGTCTCTGGGGCCAACGTCCTGACTTTC.

DNA of the CDR3: TGCGCCAGCAGCGTCGGGACAGCCTACCAAGAGACCCAGTACTTC. Translating gives CASSVGTAYQETQYF. The chain uses TRBV5-1 and TRBJ2-5; 7 nucleotides match TRBD1. CDR1 SGHRS and CDR2 YFSETQ come from the germline V gene. The CDR3 contains 15 residues. J lost 0 bases, V lost 4 bases, and 6 bases had no gene match.

This clonotype was counted between two and nine times. This chain uses TRBV24-1 with TRBJ2-3, with TRBD1 matching over 8 bases. Germline V lookup: CDR1 KGHDR, CDR2 SFDVKD. V lost 5 bases, J lost 2 bases, and 5 bases stayed unmatched. There are 15 residues in the CDR3. The CDR3 DNA reads as TGTGCCACCAGTGGACAGGGGCAGATCACAGATACGCAGTATTTT. Protein product: CATSGQGQITDTQYF.

This clonotype appeared a few times. The chain recombines TRBV4-2 with TRBJ1-5, with D perhaps matching TRBD1 (5 bases). CDR3 size: 13 residues. Trimming took 2 bases from V and 11 from J, leaving 13 bases between them. Germline V gives CDR1 LGHNA, CDR2 YNFKEQ. The CDR3 DNA is TGTGCCAGCAGCCAACCCGGTGGGGGAGCCCAGCATTTT. The encoded protein is CASSQPGGGAQHF.

The rearrangement links TRBV6-6 to TRBJ1-2, with 7 nucleotides matching TRBD1. Trimming removed 6 bases from V and 5 bases from J; junction bases left unmatched: 6. The germline CDR1 and CDR2 sequences are MNHNY and SVGAGI (reference sequence). This CDR3 is built from 13 residues. CDR3 in DNA: TGTGCCAGCAGCAACGGGGGACAGTATGGCTACACCTTC. Translating it yields CASSNGGQYGYTF.

V and J are TRBV20-1 and TRBJ1-2; 9 bases are a match to TRBD1. This CDR3 region has 13 residues. The ends lost 6 bases at V and 6 bases at J; junction bases unmatched: 8. Germline-derived CDR1 and CDR2 are DFQATT and SNEGSKA (reference sequence). The CDR3 DNA is TGCAGTGCCAAGACAGGGGGGATCGATGGCTACACCTTC. Protein sequence: CSAKTGGIDGYTF.

The CDR3 region is CASSPLEGGLMFF. The CDR3 nucleotides are TGTGCCAGCAGTCCCCTTGAGGGTGGGTTGATGTTTTTT. V and J are TRBV12-3 or TRBV12-4 and TRBJ2-2; tentatively, D is TRBD2 (5 bases). V shed 5 bases and J shed 15 bases, with 19 bases lying between them. This CDR3 spans 13 amino acids.

This clonotype was seen repeatedly, ten times or more. The junction departs from the called germline gene at one end, perhaps through a read error. This chain uses TRBV5-1 with TRBJ2-3; 7 bases match TRBD1. The CDR3 extends over 14 amino acids. The germline CDR1 and CDR2 sequences are SGHRS and YFSETQ. In DNA form, the CDR3 reads TGTGCCAGCAGCCCGGGACAGAGCACAGATACGCAGTATTTT. The encoded protein is CASSPGQSTDTQYF. The full variable domain, in which reference TRBV5-1 and TRBJ2-3 provide the parts outside the CDR3, is KAGVTQTPRYLIKTRGQQVTLSCSPISGHRSVSWYQQTPGQGLQFLFEYFSETQRNKGNFPGRFSGRQFSNSRSEMNVSTLELGDSALYLCASSPGQSTDTQYFGPGTRLTVL.

The table lists this clonotype with a few counts. V and J are TRBV12-3 or TRBV12-4 and TRBJ2-1; 11 bases fit TRBD1. The length of the CDR3 is 14 residues. Trimming took 6 bases from V and 9 from J; bases not matched to a gene: 7. The CDR3 spells CASRGTGGKSEQFF. CDR3 nucleotides: TGTGCCAGCAGGGGGACAGGGGGTAAGAGTGAGCAGTTCTTC.

The table lists this clonotype with a few counts. The chain joins TRBV29-1 to TRBJ2-5; D remains ambiguous. Germline V gene sequence: CDR1 SQVTM, CDR2 ANQGSEA. V was clipped by 3 bases and J by 1 base, with 6 bases between them. This CDR3 spans 12 amino acids. The CDR3 DNA reads as TGCAGCGTTGATCCCTTCCAAGAGACCCAGTACTTC. As protein: CSVDPFQETQYF. Looking up the rest from reference TRBV29-1 and TRBJ2-5 gives the full variable domain: SAVISQKPSRDICQRGTSLTIQCQVDSQVTMMFWYRQQPGQSLTLIATANQGSEATYESGFVIDKFPISRPNLTFSTLTVSNMSPEDSSIYLCSVDPFQETQYFGPGTRLLVL.

CDR3 bases: TGCGCCAGCAGCTTGTCCGAGCGGGGGGGCCGCGTAGCCGGGGAGCTGTTTTTT. Protein: CASSLSERGGRVAGELFF. The rearrangement uses TRBV5-1 and TRBJ2-2; 10 nucleotides align to TRBD2. This CDR3 is built from 18 residues. CDR1 is SGHRS, CDR2 YFSETQ, per germline. V shed 1 base and J 6 bases; nucleotides not matched to a gene: 12.

The rearrangement uses TRBV5-1 and TRBJ2-7; TRBD1 might be the D (5 bases). Germline V lookup: CDR1 SGHRS, CDR2 YFSETQ. With 4 bases removed from V and 3 bases from J, the gap between germline ends came to 14 bases. The CDR3 loop spans 14 amino acids. CDR3 bases: TGCGCCAGCAGCCCCACGACAGACCGCTACGAGCAGTACTTC. As protein: CASSPTTDRYEQYF.

The V call is TRBV9, the J call TRBJ2-1, with 7 bases lining up with TRBD1. The CDR3 length is 16 residues. The V gene's germline CDR1 is SGDLS and CDR2 YYNGEE. V lost 3 bases, J lost 0 bases, and 6 bases stayed unmatched. The CDR3 region is CASSERTGTSYNEQFF. As DNA, the CDR3 is TGTGCCAGCAGCGAGCGGACAGGAACCTCCTACAATGAGCAGTTCTTC.

The chain couples TRBV12-3 or TRBV12-4 to TRBJ2-2; D uncertain. Deletions cut 4 bases from V and 5 bases from J, with 5 bases between. This CDR3 region has 12 residues. For the CDR3, the DNA is TGTGCCAGCAGTTGGGTGACCGGGGAGCTGTTTTTT. It codes for CASSWVTGELFF.

The chain has TRBV28 and TRBJ2-5; the match to TRBD2 covers 7 bases. Germline lookup yields CDR1 MDHEN and CDR2 SYDVKM. The CDR3 extends over 15 amino acids. Unmatched junction bases numbered 8, after V lost 4 bases and J lost 3 bases. The CDR3 loop reads CASSSGSGSKETQYF. In nucleotides, the CDR3 is TGTGCCAGCAGTTCGGGTAGCGGGTCTAAAGAGACCCAGTACTTC.

This clonotype has a handful of counts. The chain couples TRBV5-1 to TRBJ2-1; possible D gene TRBD2, 6 bases. The V gene lost 0 bases and the J gene lost 4 bases, with 17 bases spanning the gap. CDR1 is SGHRS and CDR2 is YFSETQ in the germline V gene. This CDR3 contains 17 residues. The CDR3 sequence is CASSLAARLEGYNEQFF. In DNA form, the CDR3 reads TGCGCCAGCAGCTTGGCGGCTAGACTAGAAGGATACAATGAGCAGTTCTTC.

The genes are TRBV10-2 and TRBJ1-4; no firm D call. Germline V gene data show CDR1 as WSHSY and CDR2 as SAAADI. V was cut by 7 bases and J by 0 bases, with 12 bases left in between. This CDR3 has 15 residues. The CDR3 nucleotides are TGCGCCAGCACCGACCTAAGTTCAACTAATGAAAAACTGTTTTTT. Translation gives CASTDLSSTNEKLFF.

This chain joins TRBV10-2 and TRBJ2-1, with a tentative D call TRBD1 (6 bases). Germline V gene lookup returns CDR1 WSHSY and CDR2 SAAADI. The CDR3 covers 14 residues. V was trimmed by 3 bases and J by 5 bases, leaving 11 bases between them. The CDR3 sequence: CASSDRGEDNEQFF. Written as DNA, the CDR3 is TGCGCCAGCAGTGACAGGGGAGAGGACAATGAGCAGTTCTTC.

The chain uses TRBV29-1 and TRBJ2-2, with 12 bases lining up with TRBD2. V dropped 6 bases and J dropped 1; count of bases not matched to a gene: 6. The CDR3 is 16 amino acids. Germline lookup yields CDR1 SQVTM and CDR2 ANQGSEA. The CDR3 DNA is TGCAGCGTCCCAGAGACTAGCGGGAGGAACACCGGGGAGCTGTTTTTT. Protein: CSVPETSGRNTGELFF.

This clonotype has only a few counts. V is TRBV20-1 and J is TRBJ2-5; D remains ambiguous. CDR3 length: 11 residues. V was cut by 7 bases and J by 4 bases, with 10 bases left in between. CDR1 and CDR2 from the germline V gene are DFQATT and SNEGSKA (reference sequence). The CDR3 sequence is CSVQTPETQYF. The CDR3 nucleotides read TGCAGTGTTCAAACCCCAGAGACCCAGTACTTC.

This clonotype was counted between two and nine times. The chain is built from TRBV6-5 and TRBJ2-1; D is possibly TRBD1 (5 bases). The CDR3 has 14 residues. Germline CDR1 is MNHEY and CDR2 is SVGAGI. Between the trimmed V and J ends, which lost 0 bases and 8 bases, there was a span of 11 bases. Here the CDR3 reads CASSYSDRPHEQFF. The CDR3 nucleotides are TGTGCCAGCAGTTACTCCGACAGACCCCATGAGCAGTTCTTC.

A note on this clonotype: Compared with germline, one end of the junction differs, possibly owing to a read error. This chain uses TRBV2 with TRBJ2-2; the D gene is possibly TRBD1 (5 bases). CDR1 and CDR2 from the germline V gene are SNHLY and FYNNEI. The CDR3 spans 15 residues. CDR3 residues: CAISGAAVNTGELFF. CDR3 DNA sequence: TGTGCCATCAGTGGGGCGGCGGTGAACACCGGGGAGCTGTTTTTT.

V and J are TRBV7-9 and TRBJ2-7; TRBD1 matches at 9 bases. V shed 5 bases, J shed 7 bases, and the junction held 9 bases outside the gene matches. CDR1 and CDR2 (germline): SEHNR, FQNEAQ (reference sequence). The CDR3 extends over 14 amino acids. CDR3: CASSPRTGAGEQYV. The CDR3 coding sequence is TGTGCCAGCAGCCCCCGGACAGGGGCCGGGGAGCAGTACGTC.

The V gene is TRBV13, the J gene TRBJ2-5; possibly TRBD1 for D (6 bases). The CDR3 is 16 amino acids. Germline V gene sequence: CDR1 PRHDT, CDR2 FYEKMQ (reference sequence). The V gene lost 2 bases and the J gene lost 5 bases, with 18 bases spanning the gap. This chain's CDR3 is CASSLWGHPTGETQYF. The CDR3 nucleotides are TGTGCCAGCAGCTTATGGGGACACCCAACGGGGGAGACCCAGTACTTC.